The clone carrying this TCR beta chain was detected ten times or more. This sample was taken from a study of neurological immune-mediated disorders. The CDR3 is 17 residues long. The J segment lost 5 bases and the V segment lost 5 bases, leaving 15 bases of the junction unmatched. MiXCR, run by TCRdb on the 5' RACE reads, gives a single entry per CDR3 protein. The data contain over 25,000 distinct CDR3 sequences, 9% to 15% of them singletons. This receptor was taken from a man in his sixties in good health. Sequences were obtained from PBMCs. The J gene is TRBJ2-1, the V gene TRBV12-3 or TRBV12-4; TRBD1 aligns across 7 bases. The CDR3 is CASSPTLAGTDHNEQFF. The CDR3 DNA sequence: TGTGCCAGCAGTCCTACGCTTGCCGGGACAGATCACAATGAGCAGTTCTTC.